These 19 T cell receptor beta chains share one sample of origin, sequenced in a study of cytomegalovirus exposure and HLA in healthy donors. The PCR made use of 60 Vbeta and 13 Jbeta primers. Sequencing was performed with immunoSEQ multiplex PCR; in TCRdb, only in-frame clones are kept and a portion is missing. Counted here are 100,000 or so clones, under 85% occurring once; the ten biggest clones make up about 4%. The source material was PBMCs. The receptors derive from a middle-aged man in good health and CMV-seronegative.

This chain uses TRBV6-1 with TRBJ1-1; 8 positions match TRBD1. The J segment lost 3 bases and the V segment lost 2 bases, leaving 2 bases of the junction unmatched. Germline CDR1 MNHNS, CDR2 SASEGT. The CDR3 loop spans 14 amino acids. CDR3: CASSETGGYTEAFF. The CDR3 nucleotides are TGTGCCAGCAGTGAAACAGGGGGGTACACTGAAGCTTTCTTT.

This chain links TRBV5-1 with TRBJ1-4; 7 bases map to TRBD1. The germline gives CDR1 SGHRS, CDR2 YFSETQ. The CDR3 consists of 15 residues. V was clipped by 4 bases and J by 8 bases; unmatched bases: 11. The CDR3 nucleotides read TGCGCCAGCAGCACGGACAGGCCTCAGGGGGAAAAACTGTTTTTT. This codes for CASSTDRPQGEKLFF.

This clone was observed a few times. The gene calls are TRBV6-6 and TRBJ2-2; D remains ambiguous. The CDR3 is 14 amino acids. V dropped 4 bases and J dropped 2 bases, with 8 bases sitting between them. The germline V gene has CDR1 MNHNY and CDR2 SVGAGI (reference sequence). CDR3 protein: CASSSSGNTGELFF. The DNA for the CDR3 is TGTGCCAGCAGTTCGTCGGGTAACACCGGGGAGCTGTTTTTT.

This chain uses TRBV7-9 with TRBJ2-7; 9 bases fit TRBD1. Germline assignment: CDR1 SEHNR and CDR2 FQNEAQ (reference sequence). The CDR3 spans 15 residues. V was clipped by 5 bases and J by 2 bases; unmatched bases: 7. This chain's CDR3 is CASSLGQGLAYEQYF. CDR3 bases: TGTGCCAGCAGCCTTGGACAGGGGTTAGCCTACGAGCAGTACTTC.

This chain links TRBV5-4 with TRBJ1-6, with TRBD1 identical over 10 bases. The germline V gene has CDR1 SGHNT and CDR2 YYREEE (reference sequence). CDR3 size: 16 residues. V lost 0 bases to trimming and J lost 6 bases; unmatched junction nucleotides: 3. DNA of the CDR3: TGTGCCAGCAGCTTGGGACAGGGGGCTTTTAATTCACCCCTCCACTTT. The encoded protein is CASSLGQGAFNSPLHF.

The V call is TRBV5-1, the J call TRBJ2-2; D might be TRBD2 (7 bases). The germline CDR1 and CDR2 sequences are SGHRS and YFSETQ. The CDR3 covers 16 residues. Trimming took 1 base from V and 6 from J, leaving 16 bases between them. CDR3 region: CASSLNSAGGPGELFF. The CDR3 DNA is TGCGCCAGCAGCTTGAATAGCGCCGGGGGGCCCGGGGAGCTGTTTTTT. Supplemented by reference TRBV5-1 and TRBJ2-2, the full variable domain reads KAGVTQTPRYLIKTRGQQVTLSCSPISGHRSVSWYQQTPGQGLQFLFEYFSETQRNKGNFPGRFSGRQFSNSRSEMNVSTLELGDSALYLCASSLNSAGGPGELFFGEGSRLTVL.

This clone turned up a few times. CDR3 bases: TGTGCTACAGCCGCCAGGCGCAATCAGCCCCAGCATTTT. It codes for CATAARRNQPQHF. J is TRBJ1-5 and V is TRBV2; unclear D gene. Germline CDR1 reads SNHLY; CDR2 reads FYNNEI. The CDR3 spans 13 residues. Looking up the rest from reference TRBV2 and TRBJ1-5 gives the full variable domain: EPEVTQTPSHQVTQMGQEVILRCVPISNHLYFYWYRQILGQKVEFLVSFYNNEISEKSEIFDDQFSVERPDGSNFTLKIRSTKLEDSAMYFCATAARRNQPQHFGDGTRLSIL.

The sample holds one count of this clone. The CDR3 nucleotides are TGTGCCAGCAGTACACAGGGGGGCACCGGGGAGCTGTTTTTT. Protein sequence: CASSTQGGTGELFF. The chain has TRBV6-1 and TRBJ2-2, with 8 bases identical to TRBD1. Germline values: CDR1 MNHNS, CDR2 SASEGT. Trimming removed 5 bases from V and 4 bases from J; junction bases left unmatched: 3. The CDR3 runs 14 residues.

The chain joins TRBV10-2 to TRBJ1-1; D might be TRBD1 (5 bases). The germline V and J ends were trimmed by 7 bases and 4 bases, with 19 bases remaining between them. CDR3 length: 15 residues. Germline V gives CDR1 WSHSY, CDR2 SAAADI. The CDR3 reads CASKPPGLGSTEAFF. DNA for the CDR3: TGCGCCAGCAAGCCTCCGGGACTGGGTTCCACTGAAGCTTTCTTT.

This clone was seen a few times. The J gene is TRBJ1-5, the V gene TRBV6-5; no definite D call. Trimming left V 10 bases short and J 3 bases short, with 4 bases between. CDR3 length: 10 residues. Germline V lookup: CDR1 MNHEY, CDR2 SVGAGI. The chain's CDR3 is CAISNQPQHF. CDR3 coding DNA: TGTGCCATATCCAATCAGCCCCAGCATTTT.

This clone was seen only a few times. The genes are TRBV7-9 and TRBJ2-7, with TRBD1 matching 10 bases. The CDR3 is 15 residues long. Looked up from germline, CDR1 is SEHNR and CDR2 is FQNEAQ (reference sequence). The V and J ends lost 4 bases and 4 bases, in that order; junction bases with no gene match: 7. The CDR3, as DNA: TGTGCCAGCAGCTGGCCGGGACAGGGGATTTACGAGCAGTACTTC. It codes for CASSWPGQGIYEQYF. The complete variable domain, with remaining parts taken from reference TRBV7-9 and TRBJ2-7, reads DTGVSQNPRHKITKRGQNVTFRCDPISEHNRLYWYRQTLGQGPEFLTYFQNEAQLEKSRLLSDRFSAERPKGSFSTLEIQRTEQGDSAMYLCASSWPGQGIYEQYFGPGTRLTVT.

This clone was found once. V usage is TRBV9 and J usage is TRBJ2-2; D is possibly TRBD1 (6 bases). V was cut by 1 base and J by 7 bases, with 20 bases left in between. Germline V gene sequence: CDR1 SGDLS, CDR2 YYNGEE. The CDR3 is made up of 17 amino acids. DNA for the CDR3: TGTGCCAGCAGCGTAAGCCTAGCTGGGCAGGGGTTCGGGGAGCTGTTTTTT. Its protein product is CASSVSLAGQGFGELFF.

The table lists this clone with a count of one. The V call is TRBV6-5, the J call TRBJ1-1, with D maybe TRBD1 (5 bases). The CDR3 consists of 15 residues. Germline-derived CDR1 and CDR2 are MNHEY and SVGAGI. V gave up 0 bases and J gave up 4 bases, with 12 bases separating them. The CDR3 reads CASSYSLGEGTEAFF. Written as DNA, the CDR3 is TGTGCCAGCAGTTACTCGCTGGGGGAGGGCACTGAAGCTTTCTTT.

The rearrangement uses TRBV18 and TRBJ2-7; maybe TRBD1 (5 bases). Germline V CDR1 and CDR2: KGHSH, LQKENI. The CDR3 covers 14 residues. V was clipped by 0 bases and J by 7 bases, with 13 bases between them. As DNA, the CDR3 is TGTGCCAGCTCACCACCGGGGCGGTCTGAGGAGCAGTACGTC. Amino acids: CASSPPGRSEEQYV.

The chain couples TRBV18 to TRBJ2-5, with 11 bases fitting TRBD2. Unmatched junction bases numbered 1, after V lost 3 bases and J lost 1 base. In germline, CDR1 is KGHSH, CDR2 LQKENI. The CDR3 spans 15 residues. CDR3 coding DNA: TGTGCCAGCTCACCGACTAGCGGGGTCCAAGAGACCCAGTACTTC. This sequence encodes CASSPTSGVQETQYF.

The genes are TRBV2 and TRBJ1-6; 10 nucleotides match TRBD1. This CDR3 contains 16 residues. Germline V gene data show CDR1 as SNHLY and CDR2 as FYNNEI. Losses at the gene ends were 8 bases for V and 9 bases for J; bases not matched to a gene: 13. The CDR3 region is CASSASTGTGVSPLHF. The CDR3 coding sequence is TGTGCCAGCTCCGCCTCAACCGGGACAGGGGTTTCACCCCTCCACTTT. The whole variable domain, filled in from reference TRBV2 and TRBJ1-6, reads EPEVTQTPSHQVTQMGQEVILRCVPISNHLYFYWYRQILGQKVEFLVSFYNNEISEKSEIFDDQFSVERPDGSNFTLKIRSTKLEDSAMYFCASSASTGTGVSPLHFGNGTRLTVT.

The rearrangement links TRBV5-1 to TRBJ1-4; D is possibly TRBD1 (6 bases). V gave up 0 bases and J gave up 2 bases, with 11 bases separating them. CDR1 is SGHRS and CDR2 is YFSETQ in the germline V gene. This CDR3 is 16 amino acids long. The CDR3 DNA reads as TGCGCCAGCAGCTTGGAGGGCAGGGGCACTAATGAAAAACTGTTTTTT. This sequence encodes CASSLEGRGTNEKLFF.

V is TRBV30 and J is TRBJ1-2; D perhaps matches TRBD1 (5 bases). The CDR3 loop spans 13 amino acids. Germline V gives CDR1 GTSNPN, CDR2 SVGIG (reference sequence). The germline V and J ends were trimmed by 3 bases and 8 bases, with 16 bases remaining between them. The CDR3: CAWRDGRVGGYTF. The CDR3 coding sequence is TGTGCCTGGAGGGACGGCAGGGTCGGCGGCTACACCTTC.

V and J are TRBV19 and TRBJ1-5, with 12 bases identical to TRBD1. After removal of 6 bases from V and 9 bases from J, the junction contained 6 bases not matched to a gene. Germline V lookup: CDR1 LNHDA, CDR2 SQIVND (reference sequence). The CDR3 runs to 14 residues. DNA for the CDR3: TGTGCCAGTAGCCAGGGACAGGGGGCGCGGCCCCAGCATTTT. Encoded protein: CASSQGQGARPQHF. The full variable domain, with the rest looked up from reference TRBV19 and TRBJ1-5, is DGGITQSPKYLFRKEGQNVTLSCEQNLNHDAMYWYRQDPGQGLRLIYYSQIVNDFQKGDIAEGYSVSREKKESFPLTVTSAQKNPTAFYLCASSQGQGARPQHFGDGTRLSIL.